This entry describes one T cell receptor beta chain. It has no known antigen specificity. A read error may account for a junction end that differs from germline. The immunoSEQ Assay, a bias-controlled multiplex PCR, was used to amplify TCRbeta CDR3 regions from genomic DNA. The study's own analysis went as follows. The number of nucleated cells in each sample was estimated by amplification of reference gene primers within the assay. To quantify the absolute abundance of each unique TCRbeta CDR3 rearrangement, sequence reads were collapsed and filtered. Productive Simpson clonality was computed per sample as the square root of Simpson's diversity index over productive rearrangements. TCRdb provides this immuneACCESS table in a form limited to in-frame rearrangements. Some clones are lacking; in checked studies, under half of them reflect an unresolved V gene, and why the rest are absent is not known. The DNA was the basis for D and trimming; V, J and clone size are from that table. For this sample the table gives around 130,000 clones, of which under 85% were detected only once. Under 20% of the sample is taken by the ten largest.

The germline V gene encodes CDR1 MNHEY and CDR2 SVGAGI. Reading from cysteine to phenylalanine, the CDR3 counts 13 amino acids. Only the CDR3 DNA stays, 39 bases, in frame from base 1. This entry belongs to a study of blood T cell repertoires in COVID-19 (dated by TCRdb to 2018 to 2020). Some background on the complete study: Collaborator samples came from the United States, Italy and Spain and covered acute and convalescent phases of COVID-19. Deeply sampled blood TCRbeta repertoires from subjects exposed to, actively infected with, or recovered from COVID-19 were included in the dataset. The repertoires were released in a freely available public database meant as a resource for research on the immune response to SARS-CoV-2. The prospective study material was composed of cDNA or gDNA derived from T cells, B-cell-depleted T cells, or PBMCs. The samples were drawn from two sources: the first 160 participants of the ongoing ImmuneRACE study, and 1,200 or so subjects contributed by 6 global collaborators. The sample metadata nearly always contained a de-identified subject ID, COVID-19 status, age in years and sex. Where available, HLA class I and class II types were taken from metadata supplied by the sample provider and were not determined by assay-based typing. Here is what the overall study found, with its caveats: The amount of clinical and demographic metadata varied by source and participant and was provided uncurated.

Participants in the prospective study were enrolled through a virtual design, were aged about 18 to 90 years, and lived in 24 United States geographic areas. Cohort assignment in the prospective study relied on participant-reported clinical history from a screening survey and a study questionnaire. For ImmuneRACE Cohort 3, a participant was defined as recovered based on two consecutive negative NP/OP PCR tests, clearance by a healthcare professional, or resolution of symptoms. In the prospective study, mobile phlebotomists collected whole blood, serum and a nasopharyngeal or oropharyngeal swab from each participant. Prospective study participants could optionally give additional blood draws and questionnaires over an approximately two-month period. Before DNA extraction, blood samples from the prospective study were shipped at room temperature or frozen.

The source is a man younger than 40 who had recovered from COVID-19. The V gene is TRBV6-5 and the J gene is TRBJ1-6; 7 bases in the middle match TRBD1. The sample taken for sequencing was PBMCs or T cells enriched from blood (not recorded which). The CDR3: CACRGQRNSPLHF. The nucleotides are TGTGCCTGCAGGGGACAGCGGAATTCACCCCTCCACTTT.